What follows are 8 T cell receptor beta chains derived from one specimen sequenced in a study of T cells after yellow fever vaccination. TCRdb re-analysed the 5' RACE reads in MiXCR, keeping a single row per CDR3 protein. The sample lists about 350,000 distinct CDR3 sequences, more than 9% occurring once. The specimen was PBMCs, collected on the day of the first yellow fever vaccination. The receptors shown here come from a man aged 18 to 29 who received the YFV17D yellow fever vaccine.

This clonotype has more than one count but fewer than ten. The chain is built from TRBV12-3 or TRBV12-4 and TRBJ1-2; D is ambiguous. Trimming removed 6 bases from V and 4 bases from J, with 12 bases in between. This CDR3 has 13 residues. The CDR3 loop reads CASRPDRPYGYTF. In nucleotides, the CDR3 is TGTGCCAGCAGACCGGATCGCCCCTATGGCTACACCTTC.

This sequence joins TRBV12-3 or TRBV12-4 and TRBJ1-2, with TRBD1 as a possible D gene (6 bases). The V gene lost 10 bases and the J gene lost 8 bases, with 20 bases spanning the gap. This CDR3 is built from 13 residues. The CDR3 loop reads CANSRAGDPGYTF. CDR3 in DNA: TGTGCCAACTCAAGGGCAGGGGACCCAGGCTACACCTTC.

This clonotype was counted between two and nine times. The V gene is TRBV6-5, the J gene TRBJ1-5; D gene ambiguous. Trimming took 6 bases from V and 2 from J, leaving 17 bases between them. CDR1 is MNHEY, CDR2 SVGAGI, per germline. The CDR3 is 16 residues long. The CDR3 DNA reads as TGTGCCAGCAGAAGACTCGGGTATGGGGGCAATCAGCCCCAGCATTTT. As protein: CASRRLGYGGNQPQHF.

This clonotype was seen more than once but under ten times. V usage is TRBV20-1 and J usage is TRBJ2-7; D remains ambiguous. The CDR3 extends over 13 amino acids. V was shortened by 4 bases and J by 3 bases, with 13 bases between the two germline ends. Germline V gene data show CDR1 as DFQATT and CDR2 as SNEGSKA (reference sequence). As DNA, the CDR3 is TGCAGTGCTACTCCTGGACCGAGCTACGAGCAGTACTTC. This translates into CSATPGPSYEQYF.

The genes are TRBV6-6 and TRBJ1-2; D unclear. Trimming shortened V by 2 bases and J by 1 base, and 5 bases separated the two germline ends. The CDR3 has 13 residues. The germline V gene has CDR1 MNHNY and CDR2 SVGAGI (reference sequence). The CDR3 DNA sequence: TGTGCCAGCAGTTACGGTGTTAACTATGGCTACACCTTC. This sequence encodes CASSYGVNYGYTF.

This clonotype has more than one count but fewer than ten. The chain couples TRBV5-1 to TRBJ2-1; either TRBD1 or TRBD2 may fit D (6 bases each). The V end lost 2 bases, the J end lost 4 bases, and 13 bases lay between the germline ends. Germline V lookup: CDR1 SGHRS, CDR2 YFSETQ. The length of the CDR3 is 15 residues. This CDR3 is CASSFGGELYNEQFF. The CDR3 DNA reads as TGCGCCAGCAGCTTCGGGGGCGAACTATACAATGAGCAGTTCTTC.

The chain links TRBV4-3 to TRBJ1-4; tentatively, D is TRBD1 (5 bases). The CDR3 length is 14 residues. V shed 1 base and J shed 15 bases, with 18 bases lying between them. Germline values: CDR1 LGHNA, CDR2 YSLEER. Written as DNA, the CDR3 is TGCGCCAGCAGCCAAGTATTGTACGAGGACATTGTGTTTTTT. This encodes CASSQVLYEDIVFF.

The chain combines TRBV10-3 with TRBJ2-7, with a tentative D call TRBD2 (5 bases). This CDR3 has 13 amino acids. Between the trimmed V and J ends, which lost 2 bases and 5 bases, there was a span of 10 bases. Germline V gene lookup returns CDR1 ENHRY and CDR2 SYGVKD. CDR3: CAISELAGHEQYV. CDR3 sequence (DNA): TGTGCCATCAGTGAGCTCGCGGGTCACGAGCAGTACGTC.